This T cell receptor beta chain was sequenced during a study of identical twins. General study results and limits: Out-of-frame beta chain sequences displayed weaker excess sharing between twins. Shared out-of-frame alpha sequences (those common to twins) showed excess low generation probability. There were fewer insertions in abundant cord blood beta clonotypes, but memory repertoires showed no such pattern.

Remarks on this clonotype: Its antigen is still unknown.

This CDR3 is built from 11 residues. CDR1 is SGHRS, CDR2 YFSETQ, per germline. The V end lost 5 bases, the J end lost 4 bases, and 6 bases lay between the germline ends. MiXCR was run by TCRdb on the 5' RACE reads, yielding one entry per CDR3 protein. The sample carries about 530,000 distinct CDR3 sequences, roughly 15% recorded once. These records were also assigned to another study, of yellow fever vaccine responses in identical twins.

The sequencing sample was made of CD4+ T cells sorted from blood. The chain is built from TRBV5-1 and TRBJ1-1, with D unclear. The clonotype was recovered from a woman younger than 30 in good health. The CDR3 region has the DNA TGCGCCAGCAGGGGCGTCACTGAAGCTTTCTTT. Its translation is CASRGVTEAFF.